This T cell receptor beta chain is drawn from a study of cytomegalovirus exposure and HLA in healthy donors. Study context: Early release data held 75 million to 90 million unique TCRs from HLA-typed donors. Study-wide results and limits: In vitro experiments confirmed that three CMV-associated chains were specific for CMV antigens.

The PCR had 60 Vbeta and 13 Jbeta primers. Libraries were prepared by immunoSEQ multiplex PCR; TCRdb keeps only in-frame clonotypes and omits some of them. Its clone listing holds roughly 120,000 clones. About this clone itself: Its antigen is unidentified.

This CDR3 spans 14 amino acids. V gave up 6 bases and J gave up 7 bases; unmatched junction bases: 7. Germline lookup yields CDR1 MNHEY and CDR2 SMNVEV (reference sequence). This TCR was recovered from a man aged 18 to 29 in good health and CMV-seronegative. The rearrangement joins TRBV27 to TRBJ1-4; 8 bases align to TRBD1. Sequenced material: PBMCs. CDR3 protein: CASSFDRGLEKLFF. The CDR3 DNA reads as TGTGCCAGCAGCTTCGACAGGGGACTTGAAAAACTGTTTTTT. The full variable domain, in which reference TRBV27 and TRBJ1-4 provide the parts outside the CDR3, is EAQVTQNPRYLITVTGKKLTVTCSQNMNHEYMSWYRQDPGLGLRQIYYSMNVEVTDKGDVPEGYKVSRKEKRNFPLILESPSPNQTSLYFCASSFDRGLEKLFFGSGTQLSVL.